Listed here are 27 T cell receptor beta chains from one sample, sequenced in a study of cytomegalovirus exposure and HLA in healthy donors. Amplification used 60 Vbeta primers and 13 Jbeta primers. Sequencing used immunoSEQ multiplex PCR; TCRdb keeps in-frame clones, though not all of them. The data show over 150,000 clones, 70% to 75% seen once. Material for sequencing was PBMCs. These receptors originate from a male donor in good health and CMV-seronegative.

The chain carries TRBV6-1 and TRBJ1-5; TRBD1 is a possible D gene (5 bases). The length of the CDR3 is 14 residues. V was pared by 5 bases and J by 9 bases, with 17 bases between. Germline CDR1 and CDR2: MNHNS and SASEGT. The CDR3 DNA sequence: TGTGCCAGCAGTTGGAGGGAGGGGCCGTGGCCCCAGCATTTT. This translates into CASSWREGPWPQHF.

The DNA for the CDR3 is TGTGCCAGCAGCCGTATCAAGATGGGAGCAGATACGCAGTATTTT. The encoded protein is CASSRIKMGADTQYF. The V call is TRBV4-2, the J call TRBJ2-3; TRBD2 is a possible D gene (5 bases). V was trimmed by 4 bases and J by 4 bases, leaving 15 bases between them. This CDR3 is 15 amino acids long. Germline values: CDR1 LGHNA, CDR2 YNFKEQ.

The chain carries TRBV6-5 and TRBJ2-7, with 8 bases fitting TRBD2. This CDR3 contains 13 residues. The V segment lost 6 bases and the J segment 4 bases; nucleotides outside the gene matches: 5. Germline V gene lookup returns CDR1 MNHEY and CDR2 SVGAGI. This CDR3 reads CASSHSGSYEQYF. CDR3 DNA sequence: TGTGCCAGCAGCCACAGCGGGAGTTACGAGCAGTACTTC.

The sample holds one count of this clone. The chain recombines TRBV28 with TRBJ2-7; perhaps TRBD1 as D (5 bases). Per the germline V gene, CDR1 is MDHEN and CDR2 is SYDVKM. V was trimmed by 8 bases and J by 0 bases, leaving 20 bases between them. The CDR3 contains 16 residues. CDR3 nucleotides: TGTGCCAGCTCCCCCCTGGCAGGGCCGAACTCCTACGAGCAGTACTTC. Translated, it gives CASSPLAGPNSYEQYF.

The chain has TRBV7-9 and TRBJ1-1; 7 nucleotides match TRBD1. Germline assignment: CDR1 SEHNR and CDR2 FQNEAQ (reference sequence). The CDR3 spans 18 residues. V trimming: 4 bases; J trimming: 0 bases; junction bases outside the gene matches: 14. DNA of the CDR3: TGTGCCAGCAGCTCCCCCCGGACAGGCCTAGGAATGAACACTGAAGCTTTCTTT. Protein sequence: CASSSPRTGLGMNTEAFF. The whole variable domain, remainder taken from reference TRBV7-9 and TRBJ1-1, is DTGVSQNPRHKITKRGQNVTFRCDPISEHNRLYWYRQTLGQGPEFLTYFQNEAQLEKSRLLSDRFSAERPKGSFSTLEIQRTEQGDSAMYLCASSSPRTGLGMNTEAFFGQGTRLTVV.

This chain uses TRBV30 with TRBJ1-5, with a tentative D call TRBD1 (5 bases). This CDR3 has 13 amino acids. Germline CDR1 and CDR2: GTSNPN and SVGIG (reference sequence). V was trimmed by 1 base and J by 4 bases, leaving 8 bases between them. The DNA for the CDR3 is TGTGCCTGGAGTGACAGGTGGAATCAGCCCCAGCATTTT. Translation: CAWSDRWNQPQHF.

V and J are TRBV28 and TRBJ1-2; weak D call: TRBD1 (5 bases). Germline V gene lookup returns CDR1 MDHEN and CDR2 SYDVKM. This CDR3 is built from 13 residues. V lost 10 bases and J lost 6, with 18 bases in between. The CDR3 sequence: CATPRPGRDGYTF. The CDR3 coding sequence is TGTGCCACCCCCCGGCCAGGGCGAGATGGCTACACCTTC.

The genes are TRBV12-5 and TRBJ2-1; 14 positions match TRBD2. There are 15 residues in the CDR3. Per germline, CDR1 LGHNT and CDR2 FRNRAP. J was trimmed by 5 bases and V by 6 bases; bases with no gene match: 3. Written as DNA, the CDR3 is TGTGCTAGTGGGCCGACTAGCGGGGGGGACAATGAGCAGTTCTTC. Translation gives CASGPTSGGDNEQFF.

The rearrangement uses TRBV28 and TRBJ2-7, with TRBD2 identical over 7 bases. With V trimmed by 8 bases and J by 2 bases, 6 bases remained unmatched. Germline V gene data show CDR1 as MDHEN and CDR2 as SYDVKM. The CDR3 runs to 13 residues. This CDR3 is CASETSIPYEQYF. As DNA, the CDR3 is TGTGCCAGCGAGACTAGCATCCCCTACGAGCAGTACTTC.

V usage is TRBV30 and J usage is TRBJ2-1; tentative D call: TRBD2 (6 bases). The CDR3 is made up of 12 amino acids. Germline CDR1 is GTSNPN and CDR2 is SVGIG (reference sequence). The V and J ends lost 2 bases and 8 bases respectively, with 10 bases between them. CDR3 sequence reads: CAWSLLAYEQFF. The DNA for the CDR3 is TGTGCCTGGAGTTTACTAGCATATGAGCAGTTCTTC.

The rearrangement links TRBV4-3 to TRBJ2-3; D not resolved. V gave up 2 bases and J gave up 4 bases, with 13 bases separating them. Germline V gene lookup returns CDR1 LGHNA and CDR2 YSLEER. The CDR3 totals 15 residues. CDR3 sequence (DNA): TGCGCCAGCAGCCAATCCTTTTCGGGTTCAGATACGCAGTATTTT. Translating gives CASSQSFSGSDTQYF.

This clone was found a few times. This chain uses TRBV9 with TRBJ2-6, with D perhaps TRBD1 (6 bases). CDR3 size: 19 residues. V lost 4 bases and J 4 bases, leaving 24 bases between the germline ends. Germline CDR1 is SGDLS and CDR2 is YYNGEE. Here the CDR3 reads CASSPTPNTGFIGANVLTF. DNA of the CDR3: TGTGCCAGCAGCCCGACCCCAAATACAGGGTTCATAGGGGCCAACGTCCTGACTTTC. Together with reference TRBV9 and TRBJ2-6, the CDR3 gives the full variable domain: DSGVTQTPKHLITATGQRVTLRCSPRSGDLSVYWYQQSLDQGLQFLIQYYNGEERAKGNILERFSAQQFPDLHSELNLSSLELGDSALYFCASSPTPNTGFIGANVLTFGAGSRLTVL.

This clone was counted only a few times. The chain carries TRBV30 and TRBJ1-5; D might be TRBD1 (6 bases). Trimming took off 1 base at V and 3 bases at J, with 7 bases between the two ends. Germline CDR1 and CDR2: GTSNPN and SVGIG (reference sequence). The CDR3 runs to 13 residues. This CDR3 reads CAWSGTANQPQHF. CDR3 sequence (DNA): TGTGCCTGGAGTGGGACAGCCAATCAGCCCCAGCATTTT.

This clone turned up a few times. This chain connects TRBV28 to TRBJ2-7; D ambiguous. Between the trimmed V and J ends, which lost 6 bases and 2 bases, there was a span of 8 bases. The CDR3 runs to 12 residues. Germline V gene data show CDR1 as MDHEN and CDR2 as SYDVKM. The CDR3 region is CASRSSTYEQYF. For the CDR3, the DNA is TGTGCCAGCAGAAGTTCTACCTACGAGCAGTACTTC.

The chain joins TRBV6-5 to TRBJ1-6; D uncertain. Germline CDR1 reads MNHEY; CDR2 reads SVGAGI. V lost 3 bases to trimming and J lost 9 bases, with 15 bases between them. This CDR3 comprises 15 residues. The CDR3 coding sequence is TGTGCCAGCAGTTATGGGCCGCTCCTTAGTTCACCCCTCCACTTT. Encoded protein: CASSYGPLLSSPLHF.

The V gene is TRBV7-9, the J gene TRBJ2-1; maybe TRBD2 (6 bases). Per the germline V gene, CDR1 is SEHNR and CDR2 is FQNEAQ (reference sequence). Trimming removed 5 bases at V and 6 bases at J, with 26 bases between. The CDR3 runs to 18 residues. The CDR3, as DNA: TGTGCCAGCAGCCCTGCAACGGGAGAGAGGACTCACTTCAATGAGCAGTTCTTC. Encoded protein: CASSPATGERTHFNEQFF.

The V gene is TRBV6-5, the J gene TRBJ1-6, with no clear D. Germline CDR1 and CDR2: MNHEY and SVGAGI. The CDR3 has 14 amino acids. With 6 bases removed from V and 7 bases from J, the gap between germline ends came to 13 bases. The CDR3 sequence: CASSPTRRNSPLHF. The CDR3 DNA reads as TGTGCCAGCAGCCCCACCCGCAGGAATTCACCCCTCCACTTT.

This clone was recorded once. The gene calls are TRBV6-5 and TRBJ2-7; TRBD2 is a possible D gene (5 bases). Trimming removed 2 bases from V and 3 bases from J, with 11 bases in between. The V gene's germline CDR1 is MNHEY and CDR2 SVGAGI. This CDR3 has 14 amino acids. DNA for the CDR3: TGTGCCAGCAGTTACGAGGTGGGGAGCTACGAGCAGTACTTC. Protein sequence: CASSYEVGSYEQYF.

The chain joins TRBV28 to TRBJ2-5; 8 nucleotides match TRBD2. The J call is in doubt because the DNA end fits TRBJ2-7 better. The CDR3 is 15 residues long. Germline V gene data show CDR1 as MDHEN and CDR2 as SYDVKM. Written as DNA, the CDR3 is TGTGCCAGCACTGCGCCGGGAGGGCCGAACTACGAGCAGTACTTC. Amino acid sequence: CASTAPGGPNYEQYF.

Remarks on this clone: The germline gene is not matched at one end of the junction; a read error may be the cause. The chain has TRBV9 and TRBJ1-2; 7 bases align to TRBD1. Germline CDR1 and CDR2: SGDLS and YYNGEE. The CDR3 totals 15 residues. CDR3 in amino acids: CTSSVMGQRRGGYTF. CDR3 in DNA: TGTACCAGCAGCGTAATGGGACAGCGGAGGGGTGGCTACACCTTC.

Points on this clone: Other nucleotide sequences from this sample produce the same CDR3. The chain recombines TRBV28 with TRBJ2-5; D gene uncertain. Trimming shortened V by 2 bases and J by 2 bases, and 3 bases separated the two germline ends. This CDR3 is 12 amino acids long. CDR1 and CDR2 from the germline V gene are MDHEN and SYDVKM. This CDR3 is CASSLLQETQYF. In DNA form, the CDR3 reads TGTGCCAGCAGTTTACTACAAGAGACCCAGTACTTC.

This clone was detected a few times. The chain employs TRBV4-2 and TRBJ2-2, with TRBD1 as a possible D gene (5 bases). This CDR3 spans 16 amino acids. V was pared by 0 bases and J by 7 bases, with 15 bases between. Germline V CDR1 and CDR2: LGHNA, YNFKEQ. In DNA, the CDR3 is TGTGCCAGCAGCCAAGAAATCTCAGGGAACTACGGGGAGCTGTTTTTT. This encodes CASSQEISGNYGELFF.

This clone has only a few counts. V gene TRBV5-6 combines with J gene TRBJ2-6, with 9 nucleotides matching TRBD1. From germline, CDR1 is SGHDT and CDR2 YYEEEE. V gave up 4 bases and J gave up 0 bases; unmatched junction bases: 5. This CDR3 is built from 17 residues. The CDR3 nucleotides read TGTGCCAGCAGCAGACAGGGGGACCGCTCTGGGGCCAACGTCCTGACTTTC. It translates to CASSRQGDRSGANVLTF.

CDR3 sequence reads: CASSPGQGVYQPQHF. In nucleotides, the CDR3 is TGTGCCAGCAGTCCCGGACAGGGGGTTTATCAGCCCCAGCATTTT. The chain combines TRBV6-5 with TRBJ1-5, with 10 bases fitting TRBD1. The germline CDR1 and CDR2 sequences are MNHEY and SVGAGI. The V gene end was trimmed by 5 bases and the J gene end by 5 bases; junction bases not matched to a gene: 6. CDR3 size: 15 residues.

This clone has just one count. This chain uses TRBV6-4 with TRBJ1-5, with 9 bases identical to TRBD1. CDR3 length: 17 amino acids. Trimming removed 9 bases from V and 2 bases from J; junction bases left unmatched: 14. Germline V CDR1 and CDR2: MRHNA, SNTAGT. The CDR3 DNA sequence: TGTGCCAGTTCCTTTTGGGACAGGGCCCAGGGCAATCAGCCCCAGCATTTT. Translation: CASSFWDRAQGNQPQHF.

The chain is built from TRBV5-1 and TRBJ1-4, with D uncertain. This CDR3 has 14 residues. Deletions cut 0 bases from V and 2 bases from J, with 5 bases between. Germline V lookup: CDR1 SGHRS, CDR2 YFSETQ. CDR3 sequence reads: CASSLGQTNEKLFF. CDR3 nucleotides: TGCGCCAGCAGCTTGGGCCAGACTAATGAAAAACTGTTTTTT.

The V call is TRBV7-9, the J call TRBJ1-1; 9 bases fit TRBD1. Germline V gene sequence: CDR1 SEHNR, CDR2 FQNEAQ (reference sequence). V lost 5 bases, J lost 1 base, and 2 bases stayed unmatched. This CDR3 has 14 amino acids. This chain's CDR3 is CASSVGQGNTEAFF. CDR3 nucleotides: TGTGCCAGCAGCGTGGGACAGGGGAACACTGAAGCTTTCTTT.